This TCR beta chain was found in a study of blood T cell repertoires in COVID-19. Study in general: Collection of acute and convalescent COVID-19 samples took place in the United States, Italy and Spain.

In the source study's methods: Scientists estimated how many nucleated cells there were by amplifying reference gene primers. Some clones are missing from TCRdb's copy, which holds only in-frame ones; the method was immunoSEQ multiplex PCR. V, J and clone size reflect that table, while D and trimming were determined from the DNA. The repertoire consists of roughly 65,000 clones, with around nine tenths occurring once and the leading ten covering 1.3%. Remarks on this clone: A read error may produce the germline difference seen at one junction end.

Germline V gene sequence: CDR1 MNHEY, CDR2 SVGAGI. This CDR3 region has 14 residues. The TCR sequence derives from a man in his 60s with acute or convalescent COVID-19. The sequencing input was peripheral blood. The chain recombines TRBV6-5 with TRBJ1-2; no definite D call. The CDR3 loop is CASNYPGNNYGYTF. In DNA, the CDR3 is TGTGCCAGCAATTACCCGGGGAATAACTATGGCTACACCTTC.